The 13 T cell receptor beta chains below all came from one sample that was sequenced in a study of blood T cell repertoires in COVID-19. Using immunoSEQ multiplex PCR, the repertoire was profiled, and TCRdb retains in-frame clones only, with some absent. The sample lists about 70,000 clones, about 88% occurring once. The sample taken for sequencing was peripheral blood. The receptor source for this set is a man aged 45-60 years with acute or convalescent COVID-19.

This rearrangement joins TRBV6-6 to TRBJ2-1, with TRBD2 identical over 7 bases. CDR1 is MNHNY and CDR2 is SVGAGI in the germline V gene (reference sequence). The CDR3 is 13 amino acids. Losses at the gene ends were 6 bases for V and 10 bases for J; bases not matched to a gene: 9. CDR3 in DNA: TGTGCCAGCAGCGAAACCGCCGGGAGGGAGCAGTTCTTC. Its translation: CASSETAGREQFF.

This chain links TRBV6-5 with TRBJ2-7; D is uncertain. The CDR3 spans 15 residues. V lost 6 bases and J 4 bases, leaving 19 bases between the germline ends. CDR1 and CDR2 (germline): MNHEY, SVGAGI. The CDR3 here is CASSRTGSPDYEQYV. The CDR3 DNA follows: TGTGCCAGCAGCCGTACCGGGTCCCCGGATTACGAGCAGTACGTC.

This clone was recorded only once. This chain connects TRBV29-1 to TRBJ1-1; possible D gene TRBD1, 5 bases. This CDR3 region has 13 residues. Trimming took off 7 bases at V and 2 bases at J, with 14 bases between the two ends. From germline, CDR1 is SQVTM and CDR2 ANQGSEA. The CDR3 loop reads CSAETALNTEAFF. The CDR3 region has the DNA TGCAGCGCTGAGACAGCCCTTAACACTGAAGCTTTCTTT.

This clone was picked up a small number of times. The genes are TRBV6-2 or TRBV6-3 and TRBJ2-2, with D perhaps matching TRBD2 (6 bases). CDR1 MNHEY and CDR2 SVGEGT come from the germline V gene. Between the trimmed V and J ends, which lost 6 bases and 1 base, there was a span of 18 bases. The CDR3 length is 17 residues. CDR3 residues: CASSPGAAGLNTGELFF. DNA of the CDR3: TGTGCCAGCAGCCCTGGGGCCGCGGGGTTGAACACCGGGGAGCTGTTTTTT.

The V call is TRBV5-1, the J call TRBJ2-1; possible D gene TRBD2, 6 bases. Germline lookup yields CDR1 SGHRS and CDR2 YFSETQ. The CDR3 covers 19 residues. Trimming took 0 bases from V and 1 from J, leaving 20 bases between them. CDR3 loop: CASSLVLGGTLTSYNEQFF. CDR3 nucleotide sequence: TGCGCCAGCAGCTTGGTTCTGGGCGGGACTCTAACTTCCTACAATGAGCAGTTCTTC.

V usage is TRBV7-2 and J usage is TRBJ2-1; D ambiguous. The CDR3 has 13 amino acids. Germline V CDR1 and CDR2: SGHTA, FQGNSA. The germline V and J ends were trimmed by 2 bases and 11 bases, with 13 bases remaining between them. CDR3 residues: CASSLSLVAQQFF. The CDR3 nucleotides are TGTGCCAGCAGCTTAAGTCTGGTCGCGCAGCAGTTCTTC.

The chain combines TRBV28 with TRBJ2-6, with TRBD1 matching 8 bases. J lost 2 bases, V lost 5 bases, and 11 bases had no gene match. CDR3 size: 18 residues. Looked up from germline, CDR1 is MDHEN and CDR2 is SYDVKM. CDR3 sequence (DNA): TGTGCCAGCAGTGTGACAGGGGCAGGACTTCCTGGGGCCAACGTCCTGACTTTC. Translation: CASSVTGAGLPGANVLTF. The variable domain in full, completed from reference TRBV28 and TRBJ2-6, reads DVKVTQSSRYLVKRTGEKVFLECVQDMDHENMFWYRQDPGLGLRLIYFSYDVKMKEKGDIPEGYSVSREKKERFSLILESASTNQTSMYLCASSVTGAGLPGANVLTFGAGSRLTVL.

The gene calls are TRBV6-5 and TRBJ2-1; 7 nucleotides agree with TRBD2. The V and J ends lost 10 bases and 6 bases, in that order; junction bases with no gene match: 3. This CDR3 has 11 amino acids. Germline loops: CDR1 MNHEY, CDR2 SVGAGI. The CDR3 loop reads CATSGGNEQFF. For the CDR3, the DNA is TGTGCCACCTCGGGGGGCAATGAGCAGTTCTTC.

V gene TRBV30 combines with J gene TRBJ1-2; perhaps TRBD1 as D (6 bases). Germline CDR1 is GTSNPN and CDR2 is SVGIG (reference sequence). V lost 3 bases and J 5 bases, leaving 22 bases between the germline ends. The CDR3 totals 16 residues. The CDR3 DNA reads TGTGCCTGGAGCTCAAGAGACAGGCCGCCTACTTATGGCTACACCTTC. Encoded protein: CAWSSRDRPPTYGYTF. The full variable domain, completed using reference TRBV30 and TRBJ1-2, is SQTIHQWPATLVQPVGSPLSLECTVEGTSNPNLYWYRQAAGRGLQLLFYSVGIGQISSEVPQNLSASRPQDRQFILSSKKLLLSDSGFYLCAWSSRDRPPTYGYTFGSGTRLTVV.

In its sample, this clone was seen once. The rearrangement joins TRBV11-2 to TRBJ2-3, with TRBD2 identical over 8 bases. Germline loops: CDR1 SGHAT, CDR2 FQNNGV. The junction had 7 bases not matched to a gene; V was cut back by 6 bases and J by 2 bases. The CDR3 has 15 amino acids. The CDR3 DNA reads TGTGCCAGCAGTTCACGGACTAGCACCACAGATACGCAGTATTTT. Residues: CASSSRTSTTDTQYF.

This sequence joins TRBV27 and TRBJ1-2, with no clear D. Between the trimmed V and J ends, which lost 7 bases and 1 base, there was a span of 13 bases. CDR1 and CDR2 from the germline V gene are MNHEY and SMNVEV (reference sequence). This CDR3 has 14 amino acids. This CDR3 is CASTSTRVNYGYTF. DNA of the CDR3: TGTGCCAGCACCTCAACCCGGGTTAACTATGGCTACACCTTC.

This clone was observed once. The J gene is TRBJ2-1, the V gene TRBV20-1; D is unresolved. The ends were cut back, 2 bases at V and 4 bases at J, with 3 bases in the middle. This CDR3 contains 11 residues. Per germline, CDR1 DFQATT and CDR2 SNEGSKA (reference sequence). CDR3 in amino acids: CSARQYNEQFF. The CDR3 nucleotides are TGCAGTGCTAGACAGTACAATGAGCAGTTCTTC.

The rearrangement links TRBV4-1 to TRBJ1-5; no clear D. Trimming took off 11 bases at V and 5 bases at J, with 19 bases between the two ends. This CDR3 is built from 14 residues. Per germline, CDR1 MGHRA and CDR2 YSYEKL. The CDR3 DNA reads as TGCGCCCACGGGGTAACGCGGGGTGATCAGCCCCAGCATTTT. It codes for CAHGVTRGDQPQHF.